This TCR beta chain was retrieved from a study of T cell changes during pregnancy in multiple sclerosis. This table comes from immunoSEQ multiplex PCR, and its TCRdb copy is limited to in-frame clones, with some not included. Altogether roughly 90,000 clones are present, over 85% being singletons, with the ten largest covering 3.5% to 4.5%. The CDR3 sequence is 14 residues long. The germline V gene has CDR1 SNHLY and CDR2 FYNNEI. The V segment lost 7 bases and the J segment 1 base; nucleotides outside the gene matches: 3. The sequenced sample was peripheral blood, obtained in the first trimester of pregnancy. The clonotype originates from a female donor with multiple sclerosis, enrolled in a pregnancy study. The chain links TRBV2 to TRBJ2-2, with 7 bases lining up with TRBD2. Here the CDR3 reads CASNRGENTGELFF. The CDR3 DNA reads as TGTGCCAGCAACCGGGGGGAGAACACCGGGGAGCTGTTTTTT.